One sample yielded the 27 T cell receptor beta chains listed below, sequenced in a study of blood T cell repertoires in COVID-19. TCRdb's copy holds only in-frame clones and misses some; the assay was immunoSEQ multiplex PCR. Of 130,000 or so clones in the sample, roughly 77% were seen once. The sequenced sample consisted of peripheral blood. Every receptor here comes from a woman aged 70-85 years with COVID-19, enrolled during active disease.

As to this clone: The germline gene is not matched at one end of the junction; a read error may be the cause. The V call is TRBV28, the J call TRBJ1-4; TRBD1 aligns across 9 bases. The CDR3 consists of 17 residues. Germline V gene lookup returns CDR1 MDHEN and CDR2 SYDVKM. The CDR3 here is CASTSQLSTGGIWLTNF. CDR3 DNA sequence: TGTGCCAGCACTTCCCAGCTGTCGACAGGGGGAATTTGGCTAACCAATTTT. The full variable domain, in which reference TRBV28 and TRBJ1-4 provide the parts outside the CDR3, is DVKVTQSSRYLVKRTGEKVFLECVQDMDHENMFWYRQDPGLGLRLIYFSYDVKMKEKGDIPEGYSVSREKKERFSLILESASTNQTSMYLCASTSQLSTGGIWLTNFGSGTQLSVL.

The V and J genes are TRBV30 and TRBJ2-1; possible D gene TRBD2, 6 bases. Germline CDR1 and CDR2: GTSNPN and SVGIG (reference sequence). V was trimmed by 3 bases and J by 9 bases, leaving 12 bases between them. There are 12 residues in the CDR3. DNA of the CDR3: TGTGCCTGGAGGGATCTAGCGAGTGAGCAGTTCTTC. It codes for CAWRDLASEQFF.

CDR3 residues: CASSLVTPSPPNGQFF. The DNA of the CDR3 is TGCGCCAGCAGCTTGGTGACACCGTCCCCCCCCAACGGGCAGTTCTTC. V gene TRBV5-1 combines with J gene TRBJ2-1; D not certain. Trimming took 0 bases from V and 12 from J, leaving 22 bases between them. The CDR3 extends over 16 amino acids. Germline V CDR1 and CDR2: SGHRS, YFSETQ.

This clone was observed a handful of times. The V and J genes are TRBV28 and TRBJ2-7; D is uncertain. CDR1 MDHEN and CDR2 SYDVKM come from the germline V gene. This CDR3 spans 12 amino acids. V gave up 6 bases and J gave up 2 bases, with 8 bases separating them. The CDR3 sequence is CASRPSTYEQYF. The DNA for the CDR3 is TGTGCCAGCAGGCCGAGTACCTACGAGCAGTACTTC.

The chain couples TRBV19 to TRBJ2-1; 10 bases agree with TRBD2. Germline V lookup: CDR1 LNHDA, CDR2 SQIVND (reference sequence). V dropped 5 bases and J dropped 10; count of bases not matched to a gene: 14. The CDR3 is made up of 16 amino acids. The CDR3 spells CASSPGLAGVRWEQFF. For the CDR3, the DNA is TGTGCCAGTAGTCCCGGTCTAGCGGGGGTACGTTGGGAGCAGTTCTTC.

This clone is a singleton in its sample. The J gene is TRBJ2-2, the V gene TRBV29-1; tentatively, D is TRBD1 (6 bases). The CDR3 is 13 residues long. In germline, CDR1 is SQVTM, CDR2 ANQGSEA. Trimming shortened V by 6 bases and J by 2 bases, and 10 bases separated the two germline ends. Here the CDR3 DNA reads TGCAGCGTATCGACAGGAAACACCGGGGAGCTGTTTTTT. Protein sequence: CSVSTGNTGELFF.

The gene calls are TRBV19 and TRBJ2-4; the match to TRBD1 covers 7 bases. The CDR3 totals 15 residues. From germline, CDR1 is LNHDA and CDR2 SQIVND (reference sequence). The ends lost 5 bases at V and 3 bases at J; junction bases unmatched: 7. CDR3 DNA sequence: TGTGCCAGTAGTTTGGCACCAGGGGGCAAAAACATTCAGTACTTC. Translating it yields CASSLAPGGKNIQYF.

This clone has just a few counts. V gene TRBV4-3 combines with J gene TRBJ1-2; TRBD1 matches at 7 bases. CDR3 size: 16 residues. Per germline, CDR1 LGHNA and CDR2 YSLEER. After removal of 4 bases from V and 4 bases from J, the junction contained 12 bases not matched to a gene. CDR3 coding DNA: TGCGCCAGCAGCCCCGACGGGAGGGGGCCTGTCTATGGCTACACCTTC. Translated: CASSPDGRGPVYGYTF.

V and J are TRBV5-1 and TRBJ2-3, with TRBD1 matching 8 bases. The germline V gene has CDR1 SGHRS and CDR2 YFSETQ. The CDR3 runs 15 residues. J gave up 6 bases and V 0 bases, and 6 bases lay outside the gene matches. CDR3 in DNA: TGCGCCAGCAGCTTGGTGGGACAGGTCTTCGATACGCAGTATTTT. The encoded protein is CASSLVGQVFDTQYF.

The V and J genes are TRBV28 and TRBJ1-6, with no clear D. Germline assignment: CDR1 MDHEN and CDR2 SYDVKM. The CDR3 totals 15 residues. V was cut by 5 bases and J by 2 bases, with 10 bases left in between. In DNA, the CDR3 is TGTGCCAGCAGTAAAAACAGTCCCTATAATTCACCCCTCCACTTT. Translated, it gives CASSKNSPYNSPLHF.

CDR3 in DNA: TGTGCCAGCAGCCTAGGAGGGTTTGGGATTAATTCACCCCTCCACTTT. This translates into CASSLGGFGINSPLHF. The rearrangement uses TRBV11-2 and TRBJ1-6; no firm D call. Germline V gene lookup returns CDR1 SGHAT and CDR2 FQNNGV. This CDR3 has 16 residues. The V gene lost 5 bases and the J gene lost 6 bases, with 17 bases spanning the gap.

The sample holds one count of this clone. The chain has TRBV7-6 and TRBJ1-6; 9 bases align to TRBD1. In germline, CDR1 is SGHVS, CDR2 FNYEAQ. This CDR3 spans 14 amino acids. The ends lost 5 bases at V and 7 bases at J; junction bases unmatched: 3. CDR3 bases: TGTGCCAGCAGCCCTGGACAGGGGAATTCACCCCTCCACTTT. It is translated as CASSPGQGNSPLHF.

The V and J genes are TRBV18 and TRBJ1-1; possibly TRBD1 for D (6 bases). The CDR3 totals 15 residues. Germline V gene data show CDR1 as KGHSH and CDR2 as LQKENI. Trimming stripped 6 bases from V and 4 bases from J, with 18 bases between. CDR3 protein: CASSPAMGGGTEAFF. The CDR3 DNA follows: TGTGCCAGCTCCCCCGCTATGGGAGGGGGCACTGAAGCTTTCTTT. Variable domain in full (rest from reference TRBV18 and TRBJ1-1): NAGVMQNPRHLVRRRGQEARLRCSPMKGHSHVYWYRQLPEEGLKFMVYLQKENIIDESGMPKERFSAEFPKEGPSILRIQQVVRGDSAAYFCASSPAMGGGTEAFFGQGTRLTVV.

The CDR3 DNA follows: TGTGCCAGTAGTATAGAGGACATGTCCTACGAGCAGTACTTC. This sequence encodes CASSIEDMSYEQYF. J is TRBJ2-7 and V is TRBV19; weak D call: TRBD1 (5 bases). Germline V gene data show CDR1 as LNHDA and CDR2 as SQIVND (reference sequence). The CDR3 has 14 amino acids. Trimming took off 0 bases at V and 1 base at J, with 7 bases between the two ends.

This chain links TRBV3-1 (or the pseudogene TRBV3-2) with TRBJ1-2, with D uncertain. CDR3 size: 11 residues. Trimming stripped 1 base from V and 7 bases from J, with 4 bases between. Germline V CDR1 and CDR2: LGHDT, YNNKEL (reference sequence). The CDR3 DNA sequence: TGTGCCAGCAGCCAAGGTATTGGCTACACCTTC. This encodes CASSQGIGYTF.

The rearrangement links TRBV28 to TRBJ1-5; 11 nucleotides match TRBD1. The CDR3 extends over 18 amino acids. The germline CDR1 and CDR2 sequences are MDHEN and SYDVKM. V lost 6 bases to trimming and J lost 4 bases; unmatched junction nucleotides: 14. CDR3 in amino acids: CASSPPGGQGARNQPQHF. The DNA of the CDR3 is TGTGCCAGCAGCCCACCCGGTGGACAGGGGGCGCGGAATCAGCCCCAGCATTTT.

The genes are TRBV12-3 or TRBV12-4 and TRBJ1-5; D may be TRBD1 (6 bases). The CDR3 is 13 amino acids. The germline V and J ends were trimmed by 5 bases and 1 base, with 6 bases remaining between them. The CDR3 DNA reads TGTGCCAGCAGTACAGGGAGCAATCAGCCCCAGCATTTT. It translates to CASSTGSNQPQHF.

The V and J genes are TRBV9 and TRBJ2-5; D perhaps matches TRBD2 (5 bases). CDR3 length: 14 amino acids. The V end lost 4 bases, the J end lost 5 bases, and 15 bases lay between the germline ends. The germline V gene encodes CDR1 SGDLS and CDR2 YYNGEE. The CDR3 DNA reads as TGTGCCAGCAGCACGACCCAGGAGCGGGAGACCCAGTACTTC. Its translation: CASSTTQERETQYF.

The chain has TRBV6-5 and TRBJ1-2, with TRBD1 matching over 9 bases. The length of the CDR3 is 14 residues. CDR1 and CDR2 (germline): MNHEY, SVGAGI. J was trimmed by 8 bases and V by 6 bases; bases with no gene match: 10. The CDR3 region has the DNA TGTGCCAGCAGCGGGGACAGGGTAATCGGGGGCTACACCTTC. Protein sequence: CASSGDRVIGGYTF.

This clone was counted between two and nine times. The chain links TRBV19 to TRBJ1-5; D unresolved. The CDR3 extends over 14 amino acids. Germline V CDR1 and CDR2: LNHDA, SQIVND (reference sequence). Trimming removed 9 bases from V and 4 bases from J, with 16 bases in between. The CDR3 protein is CASRSAGTNQPQHF. CDR3 coding DNA: TGTGCCAGCAGATCAGCAGGAACAAATCAGCCCCAGCATTTT. The whole variable domain, remainder taken from reference TRBV19 and TRBJ1-5, is DGGITQSPKYLFRKEGQNVTLSCEQNLNHDAMYWYRQDPGQGLRLIYYSQIVNDFQKGDIAEGYSVSREKKESFPLTVTSAQKNPTAFYLCASRSAGTNQPQHFGDGTRLSIL.

The chain joins TRBV19 to TRBJ1-4, with a tentative D call TRBD1 (5 bases). Per the germline V gene, CDR1 is LNHDA and CDR2 is SQIVND (reference sequence). V was trimmed by 9 bases and J by 6 bases, leaving 20 bases between them. The CDR3 loop spans 15 amino acids. CDR3 sequence (DNA): TGTGCCAGCCGGTCGCGGGGCGGGACGGATGAAAAACTGTTTTTT. Translated, it gives CASRSRGGTDEKLFF.

This chain links TRBV9 with TRBJ2-2; 10 bases align to TRBD2. V was pared by 0 bases and J by 5 bases, with 4 bases of the junction left unmatched. Germline V gives CDR1 SGDLS, CDR2 YYNGEE. CDR3 length: 16 residues. CDR3 coding DNA: TGTGCCAGCAGCGTAGGGACTAGCGGCTCAACCGGGGAGCTGTTTTTT. It codes for CASSVGTSGSTGELFF.

This chain joins TRBV5-1 and TRBJ1-2, with unresolved D. Looked up from germline, CDR1 is SGHRS and CDR2 is YFSETQ. Trimming pared 0 bases from V and 1 base from J, leaving 4 bases between. This CDR3 is 13 amino acids long. CDR3 sequence reads: CASSLAGNYGYTF. The CDR3 nucleotides read TGCGCCAGCAGCTTGGCAGGTAACTATGGCTACACCTTC.

This chain links TRBV5-5 with TRBJ1-6; TRBD1 aligns across 10 bases. V dropped 4 bases and J dropped 11; count of bases not matched to a gene: 6. Germline V gives CDR1 SGHKS, CDR2 YYEKEE (reference sequence). The CDR3 totals 14 residues. Here the CDR3 reads CASSQTGGLAPLHF. CDR3 DNA sequence: TGTGCCAGCAGCCAGACAGGGGGCTTGGCACCCCTCCACTTT.

The gene calls are TRBV2 and TRBJ2-5; possible D gene TRBD2, 6 bases. Deletions cut 5 bases from V and 1 base from J, with 14 bases between. This CDR3 is built from 15 residues. Germline values: CDR1 SNHLY, CDR2 FYNNEI. CDR3 coding DNA: TGTGCCAGCAGTTGGCAGGGACTCGCCCAAGAGACCCAGTACTTC. Translation: CASSWQGLAQETQYF. The full variable domain, its missing parts supplied by reference TRBV2 and TRBJ2-5, is EPEVTQTPSHQVTQMGQEVILRCVPISNHLYFYWYRQILGQKVEFLVSFYNNEISEKSEIFDDQFSVERPDGSNFTLKIRSTKLEDSAMYFCASSWQGLAQETQYFGPGTRLLVL.

The gene calls are TRBV19 and TRBJ2-3; maybe TRBD1 (6 bases). Trimming pared 9 bases from V and 4 bases from J, leaving 17 bases between. CDR3 length equals 14 residues. Looked up from germline, CDR1 is LNHDA and CDR2 is SQIVND (reference sequence). The DNA for the CDR3 is TGTGCCAGGCTCCCGGGACACCCCCCAGATACGCAGTATTTT. This gives the protein CARLPGHPPDTQYF.

In this sample, this clone turned up a few times. This rearrangement joins TRBV19 to TRBJ2-5; the D is unclear. Trimming took 3 bases from V and 3 from J, leaving 14 bases between them. The germline CDR1 and CDR2 sequences are LNHDA and SQIVND (reference sequence). This CDR3 has 15 amino acids. CDR3: CASSIGARRKETQYF. The CDR3 DNA reads as TGTGCCAGTAGTATTGGTGCCAGAAGAAAAGAGACCCAGTACTTC.